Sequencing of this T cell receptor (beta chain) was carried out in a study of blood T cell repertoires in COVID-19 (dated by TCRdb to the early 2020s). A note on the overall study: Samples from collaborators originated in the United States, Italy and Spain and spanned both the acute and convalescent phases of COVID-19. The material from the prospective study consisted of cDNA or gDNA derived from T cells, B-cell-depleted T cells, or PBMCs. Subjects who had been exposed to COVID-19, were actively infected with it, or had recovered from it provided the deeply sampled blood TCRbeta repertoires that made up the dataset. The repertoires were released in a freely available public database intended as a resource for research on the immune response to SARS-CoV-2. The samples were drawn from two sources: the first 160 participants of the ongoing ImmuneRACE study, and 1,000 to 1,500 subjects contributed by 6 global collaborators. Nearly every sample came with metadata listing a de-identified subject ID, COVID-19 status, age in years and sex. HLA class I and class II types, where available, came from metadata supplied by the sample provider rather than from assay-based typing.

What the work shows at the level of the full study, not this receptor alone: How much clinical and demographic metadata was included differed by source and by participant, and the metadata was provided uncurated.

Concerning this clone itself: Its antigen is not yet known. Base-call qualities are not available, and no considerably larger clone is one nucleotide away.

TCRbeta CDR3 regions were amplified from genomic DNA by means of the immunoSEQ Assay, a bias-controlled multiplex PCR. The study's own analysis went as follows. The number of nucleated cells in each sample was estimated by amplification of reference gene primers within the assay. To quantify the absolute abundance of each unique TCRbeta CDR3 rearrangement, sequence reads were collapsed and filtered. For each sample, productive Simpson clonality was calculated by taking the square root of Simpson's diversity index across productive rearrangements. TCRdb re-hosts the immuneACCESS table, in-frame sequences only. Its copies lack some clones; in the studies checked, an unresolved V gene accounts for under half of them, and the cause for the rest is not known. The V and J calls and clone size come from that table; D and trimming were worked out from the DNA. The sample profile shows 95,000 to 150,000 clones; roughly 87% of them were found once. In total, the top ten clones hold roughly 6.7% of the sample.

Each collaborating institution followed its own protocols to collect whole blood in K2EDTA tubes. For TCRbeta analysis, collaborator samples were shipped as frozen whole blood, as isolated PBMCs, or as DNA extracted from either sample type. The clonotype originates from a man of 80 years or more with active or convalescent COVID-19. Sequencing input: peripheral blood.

The DNA sequence reads TGTGCCAGCACCTCCGGGACTACTTATAACGAGCAGTACTTC. Translated, it reads CASTSGTTYNEQYF. The chain is assembled from TRBV28 and TRBJ2-7, with 7 central nucleotides matching TRBD2. Trimming leaves V shorter by 7 bases and J shorter by 5 bases, with the junction holding 11 bases beyond the gene matches. Reading from cysteine to phenylalanine, the CDR3 counts 14 amino acids. Only CDR3 DNA remains: 42 bases, in frame from the first base. Per the germline V gene, MDHEN is the CDR1 and SYDVKM is the CDR2. Full variable domain (CDR3 extended with the reference TRBV28 and TRBJ2-7 proteins): DVKVTQSSRYLVKRTGEKVFLECVQDMDHENMFWYRQDPGLGLRLIYFSYDVKMKEKGDIPEGYSVSREKKERFSLILESASTNQTSMYLCASTSGTTYNEQYFGPGTRLTVT.